This entry is about one T cell receptor (beta chain). This record belongs to a study of T-cell reconstitution after alpha-beta-depleted transplantation in children. Trimming took 4 bases from V and 5 from J, leaving 17 bases between them. The CDR3 runs 15 residues. Germline-derived CDR1 and CDR2 are SGDLS and YYNGEE. A library of TCRbeta sequences, prepared with unique molecular identifiers, was generated. TCRdb called the PCR reads again in MiXCR, with one record for every CDR3 protein. The table includes fewer than 250,000 distinct CDR3 sequences, under 20% detected once. This clonotype originated in a male patient under 10 years old who had a stem cell transplant for acute lymphoblastic leukemia, so the T cells may come from the graft donor. The sample consisted of PBMCs, mostly from graft donor cells, taken 360 days after TCRalphabeta/CD19-depleted stem cell transplant. The chain has TRBV9 and TRBJ2-3, with D maybe TRBD2 (7 bases). The CDR3 is CASSSLGGPGDTQYF. CDR3 DNA: TGTGCCAGCAGCTCGTTGGGGGGGCCGGGAGATACGCAGTATTTT. The full variable domain, in which reference TRBV9 and TRBJ2-3 provide the parts outside the CDR3, is DSGVTQTPKHLITATGQRVTLRCSPRSGDLSVYWYQQSLDQGLQFLIQYYNGEERAKGNILERFSAQQFPDLHSELNLSSLELGDSALYFCASSSLGGPGDTQYFGPGTRLTVL.